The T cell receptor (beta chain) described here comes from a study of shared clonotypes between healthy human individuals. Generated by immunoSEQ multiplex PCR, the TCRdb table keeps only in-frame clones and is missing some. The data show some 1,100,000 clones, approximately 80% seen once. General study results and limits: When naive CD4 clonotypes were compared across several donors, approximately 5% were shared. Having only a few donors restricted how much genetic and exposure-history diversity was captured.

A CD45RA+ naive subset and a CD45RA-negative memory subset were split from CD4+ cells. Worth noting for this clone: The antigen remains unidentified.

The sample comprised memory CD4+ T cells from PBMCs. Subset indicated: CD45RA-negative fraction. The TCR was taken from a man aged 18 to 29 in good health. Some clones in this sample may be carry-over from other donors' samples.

The CDR3 loop is CASSQGGTGDTGYTF. The CDR3 nucleotides read TGCGCCAGCAGCCAGGGAGGGACAGGGGACACTGGCTACACCTTC. The V and J genes are TRBV5-1 and TRBJ1-2; 10 bases match TRBD1. The CDR3 has 15 amino acids. J lost 7 bases, V lost 4 bases, and 10 bases had no gene match. CDR1 and CDR2 from the germline V gene are SGHRS and YFSETQ.